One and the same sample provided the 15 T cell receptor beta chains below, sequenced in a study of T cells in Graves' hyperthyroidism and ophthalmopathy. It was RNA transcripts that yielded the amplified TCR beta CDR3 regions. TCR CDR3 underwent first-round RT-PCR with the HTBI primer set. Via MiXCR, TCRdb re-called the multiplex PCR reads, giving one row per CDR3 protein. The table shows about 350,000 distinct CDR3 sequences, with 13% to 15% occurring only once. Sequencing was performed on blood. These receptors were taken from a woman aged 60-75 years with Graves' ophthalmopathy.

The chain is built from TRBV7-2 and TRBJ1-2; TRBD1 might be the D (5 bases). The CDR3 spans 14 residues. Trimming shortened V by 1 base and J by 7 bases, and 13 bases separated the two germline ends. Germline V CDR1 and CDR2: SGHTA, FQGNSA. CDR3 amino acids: CASSLVRGAGGYTF. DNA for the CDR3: TGTGCCAGCAGCTTAGTTCGTGGGGCGGGTGGCTACACCTTC. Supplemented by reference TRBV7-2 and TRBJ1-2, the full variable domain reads GAGVSQSPSNKVTEKGKDVELRCDPISGHTALYWYRQSLGQGLEFLIYFQGNSAPDKSGLPSDRFSAERTGGSVSTLTIQRTQQEDSAVYLCASSLVRGAGGYTFGSGTRLTVV.

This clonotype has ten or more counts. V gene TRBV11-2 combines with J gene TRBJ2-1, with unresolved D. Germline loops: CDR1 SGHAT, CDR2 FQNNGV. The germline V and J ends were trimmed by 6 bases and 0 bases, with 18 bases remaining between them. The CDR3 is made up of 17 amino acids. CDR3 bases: TGTGCCAGCAGTTTACGTGGGGTTGTGAGCTCCTACAATGAGCAGTTCTTC. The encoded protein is CASSLRGVVSSYNEQFF.

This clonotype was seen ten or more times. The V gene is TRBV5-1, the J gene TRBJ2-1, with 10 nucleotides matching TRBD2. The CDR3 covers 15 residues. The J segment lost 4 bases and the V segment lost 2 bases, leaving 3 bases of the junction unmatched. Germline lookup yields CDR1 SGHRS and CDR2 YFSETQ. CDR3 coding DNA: TGCGCCAGCAGCTTTGGACTAGCGGCTTACAATGAGCAGTTCTTC. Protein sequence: CASSFGLAAYNEQFF.

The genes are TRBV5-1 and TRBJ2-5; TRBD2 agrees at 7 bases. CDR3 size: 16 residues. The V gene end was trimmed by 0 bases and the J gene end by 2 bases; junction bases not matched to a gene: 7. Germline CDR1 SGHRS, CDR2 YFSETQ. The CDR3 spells CASSLGRLAGQETQYF. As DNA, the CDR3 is TGCGCCAGCAGCTTGGGGAGACTAGCCGGGCAAGAGACCCAGTACTTC.

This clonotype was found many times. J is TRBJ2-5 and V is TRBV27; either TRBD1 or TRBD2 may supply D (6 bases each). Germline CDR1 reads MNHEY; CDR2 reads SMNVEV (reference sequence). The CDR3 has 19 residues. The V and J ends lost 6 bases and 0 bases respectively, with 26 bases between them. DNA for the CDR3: TGTGCCAGCAGCCCCTCAGGGGTGGGTAGCGGAGAGTACCAAGAGACCCAGTACTTC. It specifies CASSPSGVGSGEYQETQYF.

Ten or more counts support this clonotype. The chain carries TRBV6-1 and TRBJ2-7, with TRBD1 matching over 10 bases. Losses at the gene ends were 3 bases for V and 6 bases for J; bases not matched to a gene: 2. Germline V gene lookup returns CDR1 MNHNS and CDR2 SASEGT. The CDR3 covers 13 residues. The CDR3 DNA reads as TGTGCCAGCAGTGAGGGGACAGGGGTCGAGCAGTACTTC. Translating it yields CASSEGTGVEQYF.

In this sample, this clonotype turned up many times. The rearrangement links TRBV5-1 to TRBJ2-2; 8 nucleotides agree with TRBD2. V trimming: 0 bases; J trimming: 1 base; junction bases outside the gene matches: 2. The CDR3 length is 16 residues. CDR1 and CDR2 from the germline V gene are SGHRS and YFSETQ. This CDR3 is CASSLVLAENTGELFF. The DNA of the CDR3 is TGCGCCAGCAGCTTGGTACTAGCGGAGAACACCGGGGAGCTGTTTTTT.

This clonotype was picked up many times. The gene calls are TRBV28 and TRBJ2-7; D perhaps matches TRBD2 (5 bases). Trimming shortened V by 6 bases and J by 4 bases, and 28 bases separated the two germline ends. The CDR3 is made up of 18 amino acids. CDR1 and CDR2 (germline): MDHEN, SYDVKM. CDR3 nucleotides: TGTGCCAGCAGACCGGACGTCCGCCATAGCGTGCAGCGGTACGAGCAGTACTTC. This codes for CASRPDVRHSVQRYEQYF.

CDR3 sequence: CASSSTSSGSYEQYF. The DNA of the CDR3 is TGTGCCAGCAGCTCCACCTCTAGCGGGAGCTACGAGCAGTACTTC. J is TRBJ2-7 and V is TRBV7-3; TRBD2 agrees at 10 bases. The germline V gene encodes CDR1 SGHTA and CDR2 FQGTGA. This CDR3 region has 15 residues. The ends lost 4 bases at V and 3 bases at J; junction bases unmatched: 6.

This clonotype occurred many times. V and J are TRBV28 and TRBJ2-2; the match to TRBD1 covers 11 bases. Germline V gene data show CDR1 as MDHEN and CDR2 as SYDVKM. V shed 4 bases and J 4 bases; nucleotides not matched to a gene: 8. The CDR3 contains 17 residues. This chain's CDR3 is CASSYSGTGGTTGELFF. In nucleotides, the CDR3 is TGTGCCAGCAGTTACTCCGGGACAGGGGGGACCACCGGGGAGCTGTTTTTT.

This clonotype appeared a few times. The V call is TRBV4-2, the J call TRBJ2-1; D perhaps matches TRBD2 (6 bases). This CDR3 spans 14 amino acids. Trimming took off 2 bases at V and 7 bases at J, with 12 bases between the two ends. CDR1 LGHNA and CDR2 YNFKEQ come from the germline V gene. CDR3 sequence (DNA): TGTGCCAGCAGCCAACTAATTCTAGCGAATGAGCAGTTCTTC. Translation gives CASSQLILANEQFF.

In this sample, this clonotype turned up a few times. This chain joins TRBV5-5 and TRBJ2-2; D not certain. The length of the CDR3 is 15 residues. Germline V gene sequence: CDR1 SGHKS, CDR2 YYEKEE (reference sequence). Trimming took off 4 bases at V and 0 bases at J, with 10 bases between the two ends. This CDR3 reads CASSRPPPNTGELFF. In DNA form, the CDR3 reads TGTGCCAGCAGCCGTCCACCCCCGAACACCGGGGAGCTGTTTTTT. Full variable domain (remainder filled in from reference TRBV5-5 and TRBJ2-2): DAGVTQSPTHLIKTRGQQVTLRCSPISGHKSVSWYQQVLGQGPQFIFQYYEKEERGRGNFPDRFSARQFPNYSSELNVNALLLGDSALYLCASSRPPPNTGELFFGEGSRLTVL.

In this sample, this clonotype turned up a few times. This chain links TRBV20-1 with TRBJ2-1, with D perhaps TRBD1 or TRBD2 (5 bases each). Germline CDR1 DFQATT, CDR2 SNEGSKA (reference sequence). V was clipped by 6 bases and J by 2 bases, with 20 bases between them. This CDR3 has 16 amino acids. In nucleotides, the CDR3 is TGCAGTGCCCAGGACCGGGGCGGGCCCGCCTACAATGAGCAGTTCTTC. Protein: CSAQDRGGPAYNEQFF.

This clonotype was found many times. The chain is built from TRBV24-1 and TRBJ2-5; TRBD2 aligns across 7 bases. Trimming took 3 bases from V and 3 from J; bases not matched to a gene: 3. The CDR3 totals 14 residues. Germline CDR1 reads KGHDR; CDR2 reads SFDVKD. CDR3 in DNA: TGTGCCACCAGTGATAGGCTAGCGGAAGAGACCCAGTACTTC. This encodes CATSDRLAEETQYF.

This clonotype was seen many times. The CDR3 reads CASRGTHSTDTQYF. CDR3 coding DNA: TGCGCCAGCAGGGGAACACATAGCACAGATACGCAGTATTTT. This chain joins TRBV5-1 and TRBJ2-3; D is unresolved. The CDR3 runs 14 residues. Germline values: CDR1 SGHRS, CDR2 YFSETQ. Between the trimmed V and J ends, which lost 5 bases and 0 bases, there was a span of 10 bases. The full variable domain, rest sourced from reference TRBV5-1 and TRBJ2-3, is KAGVTQTPRYLIKTRGQQVTLSCSPISGHRSVSWYQQTPGQGLQFLFEYFSETQRNKGNFPGRFSGRQFSNSRSEMNVSTLELGDSALYLCASRGTHSTDTQYFGPGTRLTVL.